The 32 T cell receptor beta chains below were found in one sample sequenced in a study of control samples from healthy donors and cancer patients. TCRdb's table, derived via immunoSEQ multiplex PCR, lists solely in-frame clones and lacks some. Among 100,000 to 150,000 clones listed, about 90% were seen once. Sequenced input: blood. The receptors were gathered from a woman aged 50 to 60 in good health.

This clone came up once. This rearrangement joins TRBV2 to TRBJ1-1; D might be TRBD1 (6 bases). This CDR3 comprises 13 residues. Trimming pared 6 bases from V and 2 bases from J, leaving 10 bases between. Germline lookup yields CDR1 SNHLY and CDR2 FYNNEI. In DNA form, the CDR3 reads TGTGCCAGCAGCCCGGACAGTAACACTGAAGCTTTCTTT. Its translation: CASSPDSNTEAFF. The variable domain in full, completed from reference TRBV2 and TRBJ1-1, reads EPEVTQTPSHQVTQMGQEVILRCVPISNHLYFYWYRQILGQKVEFLVSFYNNEISEKSEIFDDQFSVERPDGSNFTLKIRSTKLEDSAMYFCASSPDSNTEAFFGQGTRLTVV.

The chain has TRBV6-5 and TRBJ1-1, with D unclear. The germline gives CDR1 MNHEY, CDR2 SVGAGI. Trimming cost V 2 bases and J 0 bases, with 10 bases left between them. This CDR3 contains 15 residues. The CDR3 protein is CASSYRPGMNTEAFF. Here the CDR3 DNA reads TGTGCCAGCAGTTACAGACCGGGAATGAACACTGAAGCTTTCTTT.

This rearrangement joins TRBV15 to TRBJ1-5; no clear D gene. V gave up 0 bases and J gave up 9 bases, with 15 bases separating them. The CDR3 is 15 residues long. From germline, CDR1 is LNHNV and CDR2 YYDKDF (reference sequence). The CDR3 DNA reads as TGTGCCACCAGCAGAGAATTAGTTCCGAAAGGGCCCCAGCATTTT. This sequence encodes CATSRELVPKGPQHF.

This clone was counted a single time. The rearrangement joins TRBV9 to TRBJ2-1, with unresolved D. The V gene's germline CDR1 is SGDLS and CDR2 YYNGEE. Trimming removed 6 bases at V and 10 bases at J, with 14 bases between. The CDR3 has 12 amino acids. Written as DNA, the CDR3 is TGTGCCAGCACCACGTCCCCTGGGGAGCAGTTCTTC. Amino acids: CASTTSPGEQFF.

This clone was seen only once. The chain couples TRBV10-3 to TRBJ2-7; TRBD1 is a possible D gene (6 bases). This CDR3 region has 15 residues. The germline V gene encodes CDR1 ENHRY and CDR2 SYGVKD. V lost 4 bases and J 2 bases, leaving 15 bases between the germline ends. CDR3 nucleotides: TGTGCCATCAGTGGGGGTCGGGACACCGCCTACGAGCAGTACTTC. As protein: CAISGGRDTAYEQYF.

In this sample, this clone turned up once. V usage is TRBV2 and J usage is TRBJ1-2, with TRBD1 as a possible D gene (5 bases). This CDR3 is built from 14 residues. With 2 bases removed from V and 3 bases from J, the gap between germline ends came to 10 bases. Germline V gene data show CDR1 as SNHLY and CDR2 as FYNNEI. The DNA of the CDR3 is TGTGCCAGCAGTGAACGAGGCAGGGACTATGGCTACACCTTC. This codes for CASSERGRDYGYTF.

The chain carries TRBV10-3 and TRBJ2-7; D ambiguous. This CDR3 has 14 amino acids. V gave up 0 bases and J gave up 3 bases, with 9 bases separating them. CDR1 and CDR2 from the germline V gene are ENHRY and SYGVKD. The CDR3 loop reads CAISESGRSYEQYF. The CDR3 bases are TGTGCCATCAGTGAGTCTGGACGGAGCTACGAGCAGTACTTC.

CDR3 region: CASSLEGVINNEQFF. The CDR3, as DNA: TGTGCCAGTTCCCTAGAAGGGGTAATAAACAATGAGCAGTTCTTC. The chain carries TRBV19 and TRBJ2-1; D might be TRBD1 (5 bases). Deletions cut 8 bases from V and 5 bases from J, with 19 bases between. Germline V gene lookup returns CDR1 LNHDA and CDR2 SQIVND (reference sequence). CDR3 length equals 15 residues.

CDR3 bases: TGTGCCAGCACCCCTCCCCTTCGGAACACTGAAGCTTTCTTT. It is translated as CASTPPLRNTEAFF. This sequence joins TRBV7-9 and TRBJ1-1; D remains ambiguous. Germline V CDR1 and CDR2: SEHNR, FQNEAQ (reference sequence). The CDR3 length is 14 residues. V lost 7 bases and J lost 1, with 13 bases in between.

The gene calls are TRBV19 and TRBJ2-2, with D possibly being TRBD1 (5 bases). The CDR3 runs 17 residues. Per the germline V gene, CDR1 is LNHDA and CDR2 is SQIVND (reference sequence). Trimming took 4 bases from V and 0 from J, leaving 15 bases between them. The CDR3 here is CASSTERQFSNTGELFF. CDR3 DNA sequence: TGTGCCAGTAGTACAGAACGACAGTTTTCGAACACCGGGGAGCTGTTTTTT.

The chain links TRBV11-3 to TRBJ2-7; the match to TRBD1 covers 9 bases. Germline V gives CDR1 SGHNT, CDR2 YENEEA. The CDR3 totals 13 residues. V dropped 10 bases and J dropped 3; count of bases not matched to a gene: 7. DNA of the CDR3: TGTGCCACCTCACTGGGACAGGGCTACGAGCAGTACTTC. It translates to CATSLGQGYEQYF.

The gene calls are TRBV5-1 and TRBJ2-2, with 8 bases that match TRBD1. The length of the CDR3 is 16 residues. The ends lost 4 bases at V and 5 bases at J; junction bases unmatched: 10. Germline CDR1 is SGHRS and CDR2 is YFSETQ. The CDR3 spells CASSPSTGETTGELFF. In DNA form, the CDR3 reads TGCGCCAGCAGCCCCTCGACAGGGGAAACGACCGGGGAGCTGTTTTTT.

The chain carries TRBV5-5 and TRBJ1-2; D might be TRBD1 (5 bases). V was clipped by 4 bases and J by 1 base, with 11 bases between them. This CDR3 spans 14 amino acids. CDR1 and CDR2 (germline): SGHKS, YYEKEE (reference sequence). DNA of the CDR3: TGTGCCAGCAGCCCGGGACTGAATAACTATGGCTACACCTTC. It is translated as CASSPGLNNYGYTF.

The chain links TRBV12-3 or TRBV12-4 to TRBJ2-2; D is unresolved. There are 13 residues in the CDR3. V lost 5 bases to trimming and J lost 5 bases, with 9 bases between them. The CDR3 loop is CASSVQLTGELFF. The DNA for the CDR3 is TGTGCCAGCAGTGTGCAGCTTACCGGGGAGCTGTTTTTT.

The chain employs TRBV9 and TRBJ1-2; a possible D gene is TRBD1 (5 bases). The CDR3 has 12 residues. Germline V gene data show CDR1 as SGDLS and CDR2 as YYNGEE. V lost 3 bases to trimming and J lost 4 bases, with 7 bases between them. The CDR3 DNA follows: TGTGCCAGCAGCGGTGGGGGCTATGGCTACACCTTC. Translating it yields CASSGGGYGYTF.

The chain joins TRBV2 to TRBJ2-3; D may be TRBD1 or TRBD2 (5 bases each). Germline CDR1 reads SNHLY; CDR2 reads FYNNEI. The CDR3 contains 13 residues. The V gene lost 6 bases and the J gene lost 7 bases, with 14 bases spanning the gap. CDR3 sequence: CASREGPANTQYF. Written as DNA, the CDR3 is TGTGCCAGCAGAGAGGGGCCAGCAAATACGCAGTATTTT. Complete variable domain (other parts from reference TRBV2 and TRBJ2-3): EPEVTQTPSHQVTQMGQEVILRCVPISNHLYFYWYRQILGQKVEFLVSFYNNEISEKSEIFDDQFSVERPDGSNFTLKIRSTKLEDSAMYFCASREGPANTQYFGPGTRLTVL.

Here the CDR3 reads CASSEPRTGGYNEKLFF. CDR3 bases: TGCGCCAGCAGTGAGCCCCGGACGGGAGGATATAATGAAAAACTGTTTTTT. The chain recombines TRBV10-2 with TRBJ1-4; D is undetermined. CDR3 length: 17 residues. Germline loops: CDR1 WSHSY, CDR2 SAAADI. V was trimmed by 2 bases and J by 4 bases, leaving 17 bases between them.

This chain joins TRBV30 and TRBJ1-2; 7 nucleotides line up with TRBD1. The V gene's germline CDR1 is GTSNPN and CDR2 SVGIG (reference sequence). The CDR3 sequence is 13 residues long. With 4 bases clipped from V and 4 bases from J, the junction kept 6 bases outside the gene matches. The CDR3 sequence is CAWTSGTVYGYTF. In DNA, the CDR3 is TGTGCCTGGACCAGCGGGACAGTCTATGGCTACACCTTC. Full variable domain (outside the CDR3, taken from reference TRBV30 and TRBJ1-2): SQTIHQWPATLVQPVGSPLSLECTVEGTSNPNLYWYRQAAGRGLQLLFYSVGIGQISSEVPQNLSASRPQDRQFILSSKKLLLSDSGFYLCAWTSGTVYGYTFGSGTRLTVV.

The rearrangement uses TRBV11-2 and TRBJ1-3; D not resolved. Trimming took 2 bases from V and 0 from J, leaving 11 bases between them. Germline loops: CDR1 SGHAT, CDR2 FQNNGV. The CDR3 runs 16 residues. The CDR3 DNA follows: TGTGCCAGCAGCTTAAATCTGAGGAACTCTGGAAACACCATATATTTT. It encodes CASSLNLRNSGNTIYF.

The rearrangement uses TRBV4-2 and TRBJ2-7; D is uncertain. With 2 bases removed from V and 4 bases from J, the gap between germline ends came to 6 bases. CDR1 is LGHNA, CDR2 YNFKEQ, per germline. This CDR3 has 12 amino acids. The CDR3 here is CASSQRAYEQYF. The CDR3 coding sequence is TGTGCCAGCAGCCAAAGAGCGTACGAGCAGTACTTC.

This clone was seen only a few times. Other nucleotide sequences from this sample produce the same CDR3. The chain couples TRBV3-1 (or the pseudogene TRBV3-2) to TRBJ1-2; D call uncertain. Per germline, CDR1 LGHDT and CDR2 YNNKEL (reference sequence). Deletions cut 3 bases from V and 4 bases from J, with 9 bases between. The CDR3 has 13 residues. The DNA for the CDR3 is TGTGCCAGCAGCCAGGGAGGTGGCTATGGCTACACCTTC. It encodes CASSQGGGYGYTF.

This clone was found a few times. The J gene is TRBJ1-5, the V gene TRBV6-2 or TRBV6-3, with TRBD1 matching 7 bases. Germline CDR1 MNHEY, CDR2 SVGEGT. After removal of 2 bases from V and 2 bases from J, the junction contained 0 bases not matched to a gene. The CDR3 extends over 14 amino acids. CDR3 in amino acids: CASSYTGGNQPQHF. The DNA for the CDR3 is TGTGCCAGCAGTTACACAGGGGGCAATCAGCCCCAGCATTTT.

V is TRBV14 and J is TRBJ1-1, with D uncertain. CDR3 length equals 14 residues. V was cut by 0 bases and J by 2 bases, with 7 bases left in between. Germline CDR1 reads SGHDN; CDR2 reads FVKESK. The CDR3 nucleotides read TGTGCCAGCAGCCAAGATACGGTAAACACTGAAGCTTTCTTT. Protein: CASSQDTVNTEAFF. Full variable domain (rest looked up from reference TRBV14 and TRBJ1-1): EAGVTQFPSHSVIEKGQTVTLRCDPISGHDNLYWYRRVMGKEIKFLLHFVKESKQDESGMPNNRFLAERTGGTYSTLKVQPAELEDSGVYFCASSQDTVNTEAFFGQGTRLTVV.

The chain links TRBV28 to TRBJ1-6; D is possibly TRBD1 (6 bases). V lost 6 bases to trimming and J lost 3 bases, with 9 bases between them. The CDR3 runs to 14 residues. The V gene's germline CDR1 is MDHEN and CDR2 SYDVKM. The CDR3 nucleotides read TGTGCCAGCAGCCAACAGGGCTATAATTCACCCCTCCACTTT. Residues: CASSQQGYNSPLHF.

DNA of the CDR3: TGTACCCAGGCGGAGTTTCACTATGGCTACACCTTC. Residues: CTQAEFHYGYTF. The rearrangement uses TRBV30 and TRBJ1-2; D is undetermined. This CDR3 has 12 amino acids. Germline V CDR1 and CDR2: GTSNPN, SVGIG (reference sequence).

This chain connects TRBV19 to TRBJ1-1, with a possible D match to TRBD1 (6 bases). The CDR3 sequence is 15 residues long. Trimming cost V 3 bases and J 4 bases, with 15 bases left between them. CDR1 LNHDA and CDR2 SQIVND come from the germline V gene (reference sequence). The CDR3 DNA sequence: TGTGCCAGTAGTATGGTTCAGGGGATGGGCACTGAAGCTTTCTTT. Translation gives CASSMVQGMGTEAFF.

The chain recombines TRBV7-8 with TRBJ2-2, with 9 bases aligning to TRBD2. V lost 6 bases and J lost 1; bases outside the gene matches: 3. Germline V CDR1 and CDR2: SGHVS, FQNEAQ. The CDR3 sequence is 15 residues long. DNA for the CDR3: TGTGCCAGCAGACCGACTAGCGGGAACACCGGGGAGCTGTTTTTT. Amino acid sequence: CASRPTSGNTGELFF.

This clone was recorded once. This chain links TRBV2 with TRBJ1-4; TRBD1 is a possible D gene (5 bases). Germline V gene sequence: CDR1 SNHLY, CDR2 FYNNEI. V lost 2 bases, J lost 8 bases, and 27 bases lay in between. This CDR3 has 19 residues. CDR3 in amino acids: CASSENFGAGWSSTEKLFF. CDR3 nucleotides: TGTGCCAGCAGTGAAAATTTTGGGGCTGGGTGGTCAAGTACGGAAAAACTGTTTTTT.

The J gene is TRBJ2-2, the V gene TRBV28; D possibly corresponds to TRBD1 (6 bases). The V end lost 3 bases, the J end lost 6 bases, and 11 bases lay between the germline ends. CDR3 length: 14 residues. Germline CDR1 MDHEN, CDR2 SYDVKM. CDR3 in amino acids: CASSLQGRSGELFF. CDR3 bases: TGTGCCAGCAGTTTGCAGGGGAGATCCGGGGAGCTGTTTTTT.

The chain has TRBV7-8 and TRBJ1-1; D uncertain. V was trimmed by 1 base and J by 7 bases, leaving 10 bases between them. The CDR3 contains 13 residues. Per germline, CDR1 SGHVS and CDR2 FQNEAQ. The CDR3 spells CASSLDRTVEAFF. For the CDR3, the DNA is TGTGCCAGCAGCTTAGATCGCACAGTTGAAGCTTTCTTT.

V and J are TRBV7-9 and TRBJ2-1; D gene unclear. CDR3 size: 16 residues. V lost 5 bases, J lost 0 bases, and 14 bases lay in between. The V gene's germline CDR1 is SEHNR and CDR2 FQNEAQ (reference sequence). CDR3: CASSPRLSNSYNEQFF. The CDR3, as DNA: TGTGCCAGCAGCCCCCGCCTGTCAAACTCCTACAATGAGCAGTTCTTC.

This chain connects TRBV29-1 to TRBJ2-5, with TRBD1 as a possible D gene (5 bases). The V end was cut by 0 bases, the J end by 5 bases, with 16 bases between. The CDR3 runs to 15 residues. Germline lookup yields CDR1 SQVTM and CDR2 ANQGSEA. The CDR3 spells CSVEDLVAGHETQYF. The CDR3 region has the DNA TGCAGCGTTGAAGATCTGGTGGCAGGGCACGAGACCCAGTACTTC.